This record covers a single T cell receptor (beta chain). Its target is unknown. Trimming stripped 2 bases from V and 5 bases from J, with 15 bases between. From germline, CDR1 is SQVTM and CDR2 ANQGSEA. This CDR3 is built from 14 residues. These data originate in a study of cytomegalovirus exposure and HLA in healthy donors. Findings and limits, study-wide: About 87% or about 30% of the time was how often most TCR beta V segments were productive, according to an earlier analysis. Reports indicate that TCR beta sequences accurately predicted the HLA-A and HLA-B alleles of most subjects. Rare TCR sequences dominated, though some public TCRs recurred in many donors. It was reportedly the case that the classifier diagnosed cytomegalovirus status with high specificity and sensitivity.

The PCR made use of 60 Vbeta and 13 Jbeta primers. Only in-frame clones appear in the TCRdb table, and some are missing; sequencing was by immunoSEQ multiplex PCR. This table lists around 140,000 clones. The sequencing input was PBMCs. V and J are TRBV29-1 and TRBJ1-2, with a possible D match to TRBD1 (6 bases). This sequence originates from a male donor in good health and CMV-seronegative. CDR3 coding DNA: TGCAGCGTTGAACAAGGGGGGGAAGCTTATGGCTACACCTTC. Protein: CSVEQGGEAYGYTF.